This T cell receptor beta chain was captured in a study of memory CD4+ T cells and cytomegalovirus serostatus. Points from the study as a whole: Each of 55 to 80 CMV-associated TCRbeta sequences occurred in one to five individuals. Suggested: most of the CMV-linked TCR signature lies in CD4+ memory cells. A US-trained random forest predicted CMV serostatus with median AUC around 0.91.

The sort gate was single viable CD3+CD4+CD8-CD45RO+ cells for memory CD4+ T cells. CD4+ T cells were isolated by positive magnetic selection. The repertoire was sequenced with immunoSEQ multiplex PCR; TCRdb's copy has only in-frame clones and lacks some. The profile covers about 57,000 clones, with over 75% appearing a single time and about 0.86% taken by the ten largest. The CDR3 runs 20 residues. Germline loops: CDR1 MGHRA, CDR2 YSYEKL. Trimming left V 5 bases short and J 2 bases short, with 30 bases between. Details on this clone: Its specificity is unknown.

The rearrangement uses TRBV4-1 and TRBJ2-5; D not certain. This sequence originates from an adult in good health and CMV-seronegative. The sample comprised memory CD4+ T cells from blood. In DNA form, the CDR3 reads TGCGCCAGCAGCGAGATATCTAGTAAGGGAAAGATCCCCTATCAAGAGACCCAGTACTTC. Its translation: CASSEISSKGKIPYQETQYF.